Listed here are 19 T cell receptor beta chains from one sample, sequenced in a study of blood T cell repertoires in COVID-19. Libraries were prepared by immunoSEQ multiplex PCR; TCRdb keeps only in-frame clonotypes and omits some of them. The table has some 78,000 clones, roughly 87% seen once. Sequencing used peripheral blood. These receptors originate from a woman aged 80 or older with active or convalescent COVID-19.

The chain combines TRBV5-4 with TRBJ1-5, with D tentatively TRBD1 (5 bases). Trimming left V 2 bases short and J 2 bases short, with 14 bases between. Germline values: CDR1 SGHNT, CDR2 YYREEE (reference sequence). CDR3 size: 16 residues. The CDR3 sequence: CASSLYQGQGNQPQHF. In DNA, the CDR3 is TGTGCCAGCAGCTTATACCAGGGTCAAGGCAATCAGCCCCAGCATTTT.

This clone was detected once. This chain uses TRBV2 with TRBJ1-5, with 7 bases lining up with TRBD1. V trimming: 6 bases; J trimming: 0 bases; junction bases outside the gene matches: 5. The CDR3 is 15 residues long. The germline CDR1 and CDR2 sequences are SNHLY and FYNNEI. CDR3 DNA sequence: TGTGCCAGCAGGAAACAGGGGAATAGCAATCAGCCCCAGCATTTT. Its translation is CASRKQGNSNQPQHF.

The chain is built from TRBV3-1 (or the pseudogene TRBV3-2) and TRBJ1-5; 9 nucleotides align to TRBD1. J lost 5 bases, V lost 0 bases, and 2 bases had no gene match. Looked up from germline, CDR1 is LGHDT and CDR2 is YNNKEL (reference sequence). The CDR3 spans 15 residues. The CDR3 coding sequence is TGTGCCAGCAGCCAAGAGGGACAGGGCCATCAGCCCCAGCATTTT. Its protein is CASSQEGQGHQPQHF.

The chain employs TRBV7-8 and TRBJ1-5; 7 positions match TRBD1. Germline V gene lookup returns CDR1 SGHVS and CDR2 FQNEAQ. V lost 5 bases, J lost 9 bases, and 10 bases stayed unmatched. CDR3 length: 14 amino acids. This CDR3 reads CASSKGGGLGPQHF. The CDR3 nucleotides read TGTGCCAGCAGCAAAGGGGGCGGATTGGGGCCCCAGCATTTT.

The chain joins TRBV28 to TRBJ2-7, with 7 nucleotides matching TRBD1. CDR1 MDHEN and CDR2 SYDVKM come from the germline V gene. CDR3 length: 14 residues. V shed 6 bases, J shed 0 bases, and the junction held 5 bases outside the gene matches. The CDR3 coding sequence is TGTGCCAGCAGGCCAGGACAGGCCTCCTACGAGCAGTACTTC. Amino acid sequence: CASRPGQASYEQYF.

The chain joins TRBV4-3 to TRBJ2-2; possibly TRBD1 for D (6 bases). The CDR3 contains 13 residues. Germline V gives CDR1 LGHNA, CDR2 YSLEER. V lost 0 bases and J 9 bases, leaving 8 bases between the germline ends. The CDR3 bases are TGCGCCAGCAGCCAAGAACAGGGCCGGGAGCTGTTTTTT. It codes for CASSQEQGRELFF.

The CDR3 sequence: CATSGTGRNQPQHF. The DNA for the CDR3 is TGTGCCACCAGCGGGACAGGACGTAATCAGCCCCAGCATTTT. The rearrangement uses TRBV24-1 and TRBJ1-5; TRBD1 matches at 8 bases. The germline V gene has CDR1 KGHDR and CDR2 SFDVKD. V was pared by 7 bases and J by 4 bases, with 5 bases of the junction left unmatched. CDR3 size: 14 residues.

This clone has a single count. The chain links TRBV5-1 to TRBJ2-1; no definite D call. The CDR3 has 14 amino acids. The V end was cut by 1 base, the J end by 0 bases, with 5 bases between. Germline lookup yields CDR1 SGHRS and CDR2 YFSETQ. The CDR3 sequence is CASSLSSSYNEQFF. CDR3 DNA: TGCGCCAGCAGCTTGAGTAGCTCCTACAATGAGCAGTTCTTC.

This chain joins TRBV28 and TRBJ1-2; the D gene is possibly TRBD1 (6 bases). CDR1 and CDR2 from the germline V gene are MDHEN and SYDVKM. With 4 bases removed from V and 0 bases from J, the gap between germline ends came to 9 bases. The CDR3 extends over 14 amino acids. This CDR3 is CASSSGQTNYGYTF. Here the CDR3 DNA reads TGTGCCAGCAGTTCCGGACAGACTAACTATGGCTACACCTTC.

This clone appeared once. CDR3 loop: CASRRTSTNEKLFF. In DNA, the CDR3 is TGTGCCAGCAGGCGGACTTCAACTAATGAAAAACTGTTTTTT. V usage is TRBV6-5 and J usage is TRBJ1-4; D is uncertain. Germline V gene sequence: CDR1 MNHEY, CDR2 SVGAGI. There are 14 residues in the CDR3. The V and J ends lost 6 bases and 0 bases respectively, with 8 bases between them.

The chain recombines TRBV4-1 with TRBJ1-1; the D gene is possibly TRBD1 (6 bases). Germline V gene sequence: CDR1 MGHRA, CDR2 YSYEKL. The CDR3 contains 16 residues. The ends were cut back, 3 bases at V and 4 bases at J, with 18 bases in the middle. CDR3 DNA sequence: TGCGCCAGCAGCCAGACCCCGGGGACAAAAGGCACTGAAGCTTTCTTT. Encoded protein: CASSQTPGTKGTEAFF.

CDR3 region: CATVGLDSYEQYF. The DNA of the CDR3 is TGTGCCACCGTGGGACTCGATTCCTACGAGCAGTACTTC. This rearrangement joins TRBV28 to TRBJ2-7; possibly TRBD2 for D (6 bases). The CDR3 extends over 13 amino acids. From germline, CDR1 is MDHEN and CDR2 SYDVKM. V lost 10 bases and J 1 base, leaving 14 bases between the germline ends.

J is TRBJ2-1 and V is TRBV7-2, with D tentatively TRBD1 (6 bases). The CDR3 loop spans 13 amino acids. From germline, CDR1 is SGHTA and CDR2 FQGNSA. Deletions cut 4 bases from V and 10 bases from J, with 14 bases between. CDR3 in amino acids: CASSYQGLGEQFF. CDR3 DNA sequence: TGTGCCAGCAGCTACCAGGGGTTAGGGGAGCAGTTCTTC.

The J gene is TRBJ2-5, the V gene TRBV18; a possible D gene is TRBD2 (6 bases). The CDR3 length is 15 residues. Trimming pared 3 bases from V and 1 base from J, leaving 12 bases between. Germline V gives CDR1 KGHSH, CDR2 LQKENI. This CDR3 reads CASSPLRTIQETQYF. CDR3 nucleotides: TGTGCCAGCTCACCCTTAAGGACTATCCAAGAGACCCAGTACTTC.

The chain recombines TRBV9 with TRBJ2-7; the D gene is possibly TRBD1 (5 bases). Germline assignment: CDR1 SGDLS and CDR2 YYNGEE. This CDR3 is 15 amino acids long. The V end was cut by 0 bases, the J end by 1 base, with 11 bases between. The CDR3 DNA sequence: TGTGCCAGCAGCGTAGCCCCGGACAAATCCTACGAGCAGTACTTC. This encodes CASSVAPDKSYEQYF.

Here the CDR3 DNA reads TGCGCCAGCAGCTTGGTTGGGCCGGGGTCCTATGGCTACACCTTC. This translates into CASSLVGPGSYGYTF. The gene calls are TRBV5-1 and TRBJ1-2; D is ambiguous. Trimming removed 0 bases from V and 4 bases from J, with 13 bases in between. This CDR3 is 15 amino acids long. Germline V gene data show CDR1 as SGHRS and CDR2 as YFSETQ.

This chain's CDR3 is CASSPSSQYQETQYF. The CDR3 nucleotides read TGTGCCAGCTCACCGAGTTCACAGTACCAAGAGACCCAGTACTTC. This chain joins TRBV18 and TRBJ2-5; no definite D call. The CDR3 totals 15 residues. The ends were cut back, 3 bases at V and 0 bases at J, with 11 bases in the middle. Germline CDR1 reads KGHSH; CDR2 reads LQKENI. Full variable domain (remainder filled in from reference TRBV18 and TRBJ2-5): NAGVMQNPRHLVRRRGQEARLRCSPMKGHSHVYWYRQLPEEGLKFMVYLQKENIIDESGMPKERFSAEFPKEGPSILRIQQVVRGDSAAYFCASSPSSQYQETQYFGPGTRLLVL.

V is TRBV7-2 and J is TRBJ2-1; TRBD1 matches 8 bases. The CDR3 runs to 13 residues. Losses at the gene ends were 3 bases for V and 15 bases for J; bases not matched to a gene: 10. Per the germline V gene, CDR1 is SGHTA and CDR2 is FQGNSA. CDR3 nucleotides: TGTGCCAGCAGCTTTGCCGGACAGGGTCGCCCGTTCTTC. Its protein product is CASSFAGQGRPFF.

The chain employs TRBV2 and TRBJ2-5, with TRBD1 matching over 8 bases. With 5 bases clipped from V and 5 bases from J, the junction kept 10 bases outside the gene matches. Germline V gene lookup returns CDR1 SNHLY and CDR2 FYNNEI. The CDR3 runs to 15 residues. CDR3 residues: CASSRGIGQGETQYF. CDR3 sequence (DNA): TGTGCCAGCAGTCGGGGGATTGGACAGGGCGAGACCCAGTACTTC.